A selection of T cell receptor beta chains follows, all from one sample in a study of blood T cell repertoires in COVID-19. Sequenced by immunoSEQ multiplex PCR; TCRdb stores in-frame clones only, minus some. The sample consists of some 130,000 clones, roughly 84% of them appearing once. Sequenced material: peripheral blood. Receptor source: a woman under 40 who had recovered from COVID-19. The conserved cysteine and the conserved F or W are not part of the CDR3 here.

CDR3aa	v_gene	j_gene
SVPIGTGGNYGYT	TRBV29-1	TRBJ1-2
ASSLRTENTGELF	TRBV7-8	TRBJ2-2
ASSLGEDGYT	TRBV27	TRBJ1-2
ASSRGQGVQETQY	TRBV18	TRBJ2-5
ASSPRGNTYEQY	TRBV28	TRBJ2-7
ASSSQAGIAETQY	TRBV9	TRBJ2-5
ASSPRGTSGGRLDRTGELF	TRBV5-1	TRBJ2-2
ATQGQDRYNEQF	TRBV2	TRBJ2-1
ASNLQGNSNYGYT	TRBV27	TRBJ1-2
ASSIVENNQPQH	TRBV19	TRBJ1-5
ASSRGGREEF	TRBV3-1/TRBV3-2	TRBJ2-1
ASNTWTGLYGYT	TRBV19	TRBJ1-2
SVLTSGGAKTQY	TRBV29-1	TRBJ2-5
ASSPPTSHEQY	TRBV7-9	TRBJ2-7
ASSSTGMGSGYT	TRBV27	TRBJ1-2
ASSYSNLAEASTDTQY	TRBV6-2/TRBV6-3	TRBJ2-3
ATSDSTGLFTRNTDEQF	TRBV24-1	TRBJ2-1
ASSQIRGATNYGYT	TRBV3-1/TRBV3-2	TRBJ1-2
ASSHLRLAGEDTQY	TRBV7-2	TRBJ2-3
ASSLDGPSGGVGNEQF	TRBV11-2	TRBJ2-1
ATQGDDGKLF	TRBV2	TRBJ1-4
ASTTKELF	TRBV7-9	TRBJ2-1
ASSESGTSGIDEQY	TRBV5-1	TRBJ2-7
ASSMVDSVDNEQF	TRBV19	TRBJ2-1
ASSASPWAGGAETQY	TRBV27	TRBJ2-5
SAIDNYNEQF	TRBV20-1	TRBJ2-1
ASSPDRGKTDSTYEQY	TRBV28	TRBJ2-7
ASSLSGQGAGNSNQPQH	TRBV18	TRBJ1-5
ASSLARDHLAKNIQY	TRBV7-2	TRBJ2-4
ASSLGRGQQETQY	TRBV5-1	TRBJ2-5
ASSVLAGETQY	TRBV19	TRBJ2-5
ASSLGDSKETQY	TRBV7-3	TRBJ2-5
ASSPYTQLAGPYEQY	TRBV21-1	TRBJ2-7
ASSDSRQEGYSYEQY	TRBV6-4	TRBJ2-7
ASSGRVTGPGELF	TRBV13	TRBJ2-2
ASGPGQGSYNEQF	TRBV12-5	TRBJ2-1
ASSEGGPMVETQY	TRBV2	TRBJ2-5
ASSIGGAGYEQY	TRBV19	TRBJ2-7
ASSAGTLLQETQY	TRBV9	TRBJ2-5
ASSQVLGGPSSYNEQF	TRBV4-1	TRBJ2-1
ASTLGSRNTEAF	TRBV2	TRBJ1-1
ASRPTGHDYNEQF	TRBV6-4	TRBJ2-1
ASGTDRGRGGYT	TRBV12-5	TRBJ1-2
ASSRLSNYGYT	TRBV13	TRBJ1-2
ASSQGVVGRGRTDTQY	TRBV4-1	TRBJ2-3
ASSRVGTLEEKLF	TRBV3-1/TRBV3-2	TRBJ1-4
ASSRGVGNTEAF	TRBV7-9	TRBJ1-1
ASSSGTGWNQPQH	TRBV5-6	TRBJ1-5
AISPRSGLTDSGNTIY	TRBV10-3	TRBJ1-3
ASSLGAVNNEQF	TRBV11-3	TRBJ2-1
ASSYSRHLSNQPQH	TRBV6-2/TRBV6-3	TRBJ1-5
ASSTGTEIYEQY	TRBV6-2/TRBV6-3	TRBJ2-7
ASSARTGMNTEAF	TRBV25-1	TRBJ1-1
ASSLERQGGEQY	TRBV5-4	TRBJ2-7
ASRQQTERGRQF	TRBV3-1/TRBV3-2	TRBJ2-1
AATKQEPNSPLH	TRBV10-3	TRBJ1-6
ASSHRVGRLAGGETQY	TRBV3-1/TRBV3-2	TRBJ2-5
ASSRDSSSYNEQF	TRBV9	TRBJ2-1
ASGLETGGYT	TRBV12-5	TRBJ1-2